A selection of T cell receptor beta chains follows, all from one sample in a study of blood T cell repertoires in COVID-19. Produced via immunoSEQ multiplex PCR; TCRdb's table is partial and in-frame only. The sample holds under 250,000 clones, about 88% seen once. Specimen: peripheral blood. These receptors were taken from a woman between 55 and 75 years old with acute or convalescent COVID-19. The CDR3 runs from the conserved cysteine through the conserved F or W. D genes are given only for firm matches. Clone size is given for some rows only: seen once, a few or many times, or a class if the clone is expanded.

J | size | D | V | length | DNA | CDR3
TRBJ2-1 | - | TRBD2 | TRBV6-5 | 16 | TGTGCCAGCAGTTACTCCGCGGGGGGCCTATACAATGAGCAGTTCTTC | CASSYSAGGLYNEQFF
TRBJ2-3 | - | TRBD2 | TRBV19 | 16 | TGTGCCAGTAGTATCTGGGTAGCGGGAGGGCCAGATACGCAGTATTTT | CASSIWVAGGPDTQYF
TRBJ2-1 | few | - | TRBV9 | 15 | TGTGCCAGCAGCGTAGAACGCTGGGCGTACAATGAGCAGTTCTTC | CASSVERWAYNEQFF
TRBJ2-7 | few | TRBD1 | TRBV5-6 | 14 | TGTGCCAGCAGCCCCCGGGACAGGGGCTACGAGCAGTACTTC | CASSPRDRGYEQYF
TRBJ1-5 | - | - | TRBV3-1/TRBV3-2 | 15 | TGTGCCAGCAGCCAACGGGGGGTAAGCAATCAGCCCCAGCATTTT | CASSQRGVSNQPQHF
TRBJ2-7 | - | - | TRBV16 | 13 | TGTGCCAGCAGCCAATCTGGCAGCTACGAGCAGTACTTC | CASSQSGSYEQYF
TRBJ1-5 | - | - | TRBV18 | 14 | TGTGCCAGCTCACCTCGTGGGGGCAGTCAGCCCCAGCATTTT | CASSPRGGSQPQHF
TRBJ1-1 | - | TRBD1 | TRBV6-4 | 14 | TGTGCCAGCACCCCCCGGACAGGGAACACTGAAGCTTTCTTT | CASTPRTGNTEAFF
TRBJ2-1 | few | - | TRBV6-2/TRBV6-3 | 14 | TGTGCCAGCAGTTACTGGGACTTCTCCAATGAGCAGTTCTTC | CASSYWDFSNEQFF
TRBJ1-3 | - | - | TRBV15 | 14 | TGTGCCACCAGCAGAGACAGGGATCGAAACACCATATATTTT | CATSRDRDRNTIYF
TRBJ1-4 | - | TRBD1 | TRBV19 | 15 | TGTGCCAGTAGCCCGACAGGGCGTGGGAATGAAAAACTGTTTTTT | CASSPTGRGNEKLFF
TRBJ1-1 | - | - | TRBV16 | 13 | TGTGCCAGCAGCCTCTTATTGGAGGCTGAAGCTTTCTTT | CASSLLLEAEAFF
TRBJ2-6 | - | - | TRBV30 | 14 | TGTGCCTGGAGGACTCACTCTGGGGCCAACGTCCTGACTTTC | CAWRTHSGANVLTF
TRBJ1-2 | - | TRBD1 | TRBV2 | 16 | TGTGCCAGCGATCCTTTGACAGGGTCAGGGTACTATGGCTACACCTTC | CASDPLTGSGYYGYTF
TRBJ1-5 | - | - | TRBV7-2 | 13 | TGTGCCAGCAGCCCGACACAGAATCAGCCCCAGCATTTT | CASSPTQNQPQHF
TRBJ1-4 | - | - | TRBV5-3 | 12 | TGTGCCACCAAAGAGGCGGAGGAAAAACTGTTTTTT | CATKEAEEKLFF